This is a list of T cell receptor beta chains from one sample in a study of control samples from healthy donors and cancer patients. Data came from immunoSEQ multiplex PCR; TCRdb stores just in-frame clones and leaves some out. This table holds about 85,000 clones, 85% to 90% found once. The sample was blood. The receptors stem from a woman aged 60-75 years in good health. Both conserved end residues are part of each CDR3. Fields, in order: clone size, J gene, V gene, CDR3 length, D gene, CDR3 DNA, CDR3 protein. A D gene is named only where the DNA matches it firmly. The listing skips clone size in some rows; elsewhere it reads once, few, many or a size class.

clone size: NA
J gene: TRBJ1-2
V gene: TRBV3-1/TRBV3-2
CDR3 length: 11
D gene: NA
CDR3 DNA: TGTGCCAGCAGCCAGGACTATGGCTACACCTTC
CDR3 protein: CASSQDYGYTF

clone size: NA
J gene: TRBJ2-1
V gene: TRBV5-1
CDR3 length: 14
D gene: TRBD2
CDR3 DNA: TGCGCCAGCAGCTTGGTCCAACTAGCGGATGAGCAGTTCTTC
CDR3 protein: CASSLVQLADEQFF

clone size: NA
J gene: TRBJ2-3
V gene: TRBV7-6
CDR3 length: 16
D gene: TRBD2
CDR3 DNA: TGTGCCAGCAGCCCCGAGACTAGCCTTATTGCAGATACGCAGTATTTT
CDR3 protein: CASSPETSLIADTQYF

clone size: NA
J gene: TRBJ1-5
V gene: TRBV11-3
CDR3 length: 13
D gene: NA
CDR3 DNA: TGTGCCAGCAGCTTCAGGGCGGGACAGCCCCAGCATTTT
CDR3 protein: CASSFRAGQPQHF

clone size: NA
J gene: TRBJ2-7
V gene: TRBV7-2
CDR3 length: 15
D gene: TRBD1
CDR3 DNA: TGTGCCAGCAGCTTTGACAGGGGACGTTCCCACGAGCAGTACTTC
CDR3 protein: CASSFDRGRSHEQYF

clone size: NA
J gene: TRBJ1-4
V gene: TRBV5-1
CDR3 length: 15
D gene: NA
CDR3 DNA: TGCGCCAGCAGCTTGAGGGCCAGCTGGGGGGAAAAACTGTTTTTT
CDR3 protein: CASSLRASWGEKLFF

clone size: NA
J gene: TRBJ2-2
V gene: TRBV6-5
CDR3 length: 15
D gene: NA
CDR3 DNA: TGTGCCAGCAGTTATCGGCCAGGGAATGTCGGGGAGCTGTTTTTT
CDR3 protein: CASSYRPGNVGELFF

clone size: NA
J gene: TRBJ2-3
V gene: TRBV7-2
CDR3 length: 19
D gene: NA
CDR3 DNA: TGTGCCAGCAGCTTATCGGGCCTGCGCTGGCGGGATCGATCAGATACGCAGTATTTT
CDR3 protein: CASSLSGLRWRDRSDTQYF

clone size: NA
J gene: TRBJ1-6
V gene: TRBV4-1
CDR3 length: 15
D gene: NA
CDR3 DNA: TGCGCCAGCATCCCAAATCAGGGTTCCAATTCACCCCTCCACTTT
CDR3 protein: CASIPNQGSNSPLHF

clone size: NA
J gene: TRBJ1-1
V gene: TRBV5-6
CDR3 length: 16
D gene: NA
CDR3 DNA: TGTGCCAGCAGCTCATCTTATAGACAGCTGAACACTGAAGCTTTCTTT
CDR3 protein: CASSSSYRQLNTEAFF

clone size: NA
J gene: TRBJ1-2
V gene: TRBV6-6
CDR3 length: 14
D gene: NA
CDR3 DNA: TGTGCCAGCAGTCGACCGGGGACTAACTATGGCTACACCTTC
CDR3 protein: CASSRPGTNYGYTF

clone size: NA
J gene: TRBJ2-3
V gene: TRBV5-4
CDR3 length: 13
D gene: NA
CDR3 DNA: TGTGCCAGCAGCCCTACCGCGGCAGATACGCAGTATTTT
CDR3 protein: CASSPTAADTQYF

clone size: NA
J gene: TRBJ1-2
V gene: TRBV6-8
CDR3 length: 17
D gene: NA
CDR3 DNA: TGTGCCAGCAGTTACCCCCCAGTTGGGTTTGAATTTGATGGCTACACCTTC
CDR3 protein: CASSYPPVGFEFDGYTF

clone size: few
J gene: TRBJ1-2
V gene: TRBV10-3
CDR3 length: 15
D gene: TRBD1
CDR3 DNA: TGTGCCATCAGTGAGGTAGGGGGCGAAGGTTATGGCTACACCTTC
CDR3 protein: CAISEVGGEGYGYTF

clone size: NA
J gene: TRBJ2-3
V gene: TRBV7-9
CDR3 length: 13
D gene: TRBD2
CDR3 DNA: TGTGCCGGCCTTGGCGGGAGTTCAGATACGCAGTATTTT
CDR3 protein: CAGLGGSSDTQYF

clone size: NA
J gene: TRBJ1-1
V gene: TRBV6-2/TRBV6-3
CDR3 length: 12
D gene: NA
CDR3 DNA: TGTGCCAGCAGTTTCGACCGGGAGAGGGCTTTCTTT
CDR3 protein: CASSFDRERAFF

clone size: NA
J gene: TRBJ2-1
V gene: TRBV12-5
CDR3 length: 11
D gene: NA
CDR3 DNA: TGTGCTAGTGGTTTGTGGAATGAGCAGTTCTTC
CDR3 protein: CASGLWNEQFF

clone size: NA
J gene: TRBJ1-3
V gene: TRBV27
CDR3 length: 12
D gene: NA
CDR3 DNA: TGTGCCAGCAGTAGCGGTGGAAACACCATATATTTT
CDR3 protein: CASSSGGNTIYF

clone size: once
J gene: TRBJ2-3
V gene: TRBV10-3
CDR3 length: 11
D gene: NA
CDR3 DNA: TGTGCCATGGGGCAGACAGATACGCAGTATTTT
CDR3 protein: CAMGQTDTQYF

clone size: NA
J gene: TRBJ2-5
V gene: TRBV28
CDR3 length: 13
D gene: NA
CDR3 DNA: TGTGCCAGCCGTCGGGGGGCGGGGGAGACCCAGTACTTC
CDR3 protein: CASRRGAGETQYF

clone size: NA
J gene: TRBJ1-5
V gene: TRBV7-8
CDR3 length: 13
D gene: NA
CDR3 DNA: TGTGCCAGCAGTTGGGATAGCAATCAGCCCCAGCATTTT
CDR3 protein: CASSWDSNQPQHF

clone size: NA
J gene: TRBJ1-6
V gene: TRBV27
CDR3 length: 13
D gene: NA
CDR3 DNA: TGTGCCAGCAGTTTAGGTGGGCGGTCACCCCTCCACTTT
CDR3 protein: CASSLGGRSPLHF

clone size: NA
J gene: TRBJ1-1
V gene: TRBV7-9
CDR3 length: 14
D gene: NA
CDR3 DNA: TGTGCCAGCAGCTTAAACCAGGGGAACACTGAAGCTTTCTTT
CDR3 protein: CASSLNQGNTEAFF

clone size: NA
J gene: TRBJ2-2
V gene: TRBV7-6
CDR3 length: 14
D gene: NA
CDR3 DNA: TGTGCCAGCAGCCCGCAAGTAGGCGCCGGGGAGCTGTTTTTT
CDR3 protein: CASSPQVGAGELFF

clone size: NA
J gene: TRBJ1-6
V gene: TRBV5-1
CDR3 length: 14
D gene: NA
CDR3 DNA: TGCGCCAGCAGCACCCGGGACGGTGGTTCACCCCTCCACTTT
CDR3 protein: CASSTRDGGSPLHF

clone size: NA
J gene: TRBJ2-5
V gene: TRBV4-2
CDR3 length: 14
D gene: NA
CDR3 DNA: TGTGCCAGCAGCCAAGATCGCGCGTCCGGGACCCAGTACTTC
CDR3 protein: CASSQDRASGTQYF

clone size: NA
J gene: TRBJ1-2
V gene: TRBV6-5
CDR3 length: 15
D gene: NA
CDR3 DNA: TGTGCCAGCAGGAATATCGGGGCGACACAGCATGGCTACACCTTC
CDR3 protein: CASRNIGATQHGYTF

clone size: NA
J gene: TRBJ2-3
V gene: TRBV11-3
CDR3 length: 12
D gene: NA
CDR3 DNA: TGTGCCAGCTCGTCCCAACCAGATACGCAGTATTTT
CDR3 protein: CASSSQPDTQYF

clone size: NA
J gene: TRBJ2-2
V gene: TRBV5-1
CDR3 length: 15
D gene: TRBD2
CDR3 DNA: TGCGCCAGCAGCCCGACTAGCGGGTCCACCGGGGAGCTGTTTTTT
CDR3 protein: CASSPTSGSTGELFF

clone size: NA
J gene: TRBJ2-3
V gene: TRBV7-2
CDR3 length: 16
D gene: NA
CDR3 DNA: TGTGCCAGCAGCTCTCAATCAGGACACCCCACAGATACGCAGTATTTT
CDR3 protein: CASSSQSGHPTDTQYF

clone size: NA
J gene: TRBJ1-5
V gene: TRBV4-1
CDR3 length: 17
D gene: TRBD1
CDR3 DNA: TGCGCCAGCAGCCAAGAGGGGGGACAGGGGGTTCGTCAGCCCCAGCATTTT
CDR3 protein: CASSQEGGQGVRQPQHF

clone size: few
J gene: TRBJ1-2
V gene: TRBV19
CDR3 length: 14
D gene: TRBD1
CDR3 DNA: TGTGCCAGTAGCCGTATGGGACAGAACTATGGCTACACCTTC
CDR3 protein: CASSRMGQNYGYTF

clone size: NA
J gene: TRBJ1-2
V gene: TRBV30
CDR3 length: 11
D gene: NA
CDR3 DNA: TGTGCCTGGAGTGATGTGGAAGGCTACACCTTC
CDR3 protein: CAWSDVEGYTF

clone size: once
J gene: TRBJ1-1
V gene: TRBV6-5
CDR3 length: 15
D gene: NA
CDR3 DNA: TGTGCCAGCAGCAAAGCGGGGGTTGCGGACACTGAAGCTTTCTTT
CDR3 protein: CASSKAGVADTEAFF

clone size: NA
J gene: TRBJ2-1
V gene: TRBV27
CDR3 length: 15
D gene: NA
CDR3 DNA: TGTGCCAGCAGTTTGAATGGCGGGGAAATCAATGAGCAGTTCTTC
CDR3 protein: CASSLNGGEINEQFF

clone size: NA
J gene: TRBJ1-2
V gene: TRBV11-2
CDR3 length: 15
D gene: NA
CDR3 DNA: TGTGCCAGCAGCTTTCCGGACAGTACTAACTATGGCTACACCTTC
CDR3 protein: CASSFPDSTNYGYTF

clone size: NA
J gene: TRBJ1-2
V gene: TRBV7-8
CDR3 length: 16
D gene: NA
CDR3 DNA: TGTGCCAGCAGCTCCCGGGACTTACCAAGCGGCTATGGCTACACCTTC
CDR3 protein: CASSSRDLPSGYGYTF

clone size: few
J gene: TRBJ1-4
V gene: TRBV28
CDR3 length: 18
D gene: TRBD1
CDR3 DNA: TGTGCCAGCAGTTTGGCCACTATCACCGGGACAGGGATTGAAAAACTGTTTTTT
CDR3 protein: CASSLATITGTGIEKLFF

clone size: NA
J gene: TRBJ2-2
V gene: TRBV28
CDR3 length: 13
D gene: NA
CDR3 DNA: TGTGCCAGCAGCACCACCCGTGTGGGGGAGCTGTTTTTT
CDR3 protein: CASSTTRVGELFF

clone size: NA
J gene: TRBJ2-7
V gene: TRBV6-1
CDR3 length: 14
D gene: NA
CDR3 DNA: TGTGCCAGCAGTGAAGGGGTAAGCTCCTACGAGCAGTACTTC
CDR3 protein: CASSEGVSSYEQYF

clone size: NA
J gene: TRBJ2-3
V gene: TRBV6-2/TRBV6-3
CDR3 length: 12
D gene: NA
CDR3 DNA: TGTGCCAGCAGCCACATTACAGATACGCAGTATTTT
CDR3 protein: CASSHITDTQYF

clone size: NA
J gene: TRBJ2-1
V gene: TRBV7-8
CDR3 length: 12
D gene: NA
CDR3 DNA: TGTGCCAGCAGCCCCCCTCTAGGGGAGCAGTTCTTC
CDR3 protein: CASSPPLGEQFF

clone size: NA
J gene: TRBJ2-6
V gene: TRBV6-2/TRBV6-3
CDR3 length: 15
D gene: NA
CDR3 DNA: TGTGCCAGCAGTTACAGGGGCCTTGGGGCCAACGTCCTGACTTTC
CDR3 protein: CASSYRGLGANVLTF

clone size: few
J gene: TRBJ2-1
V gene: TRBV10-1
CDR3 length: 13
D gene: TRBD2
CDR3 DNA: TGCGCCAGCAGTGCGGTTCTAGCGGGTGAGCAGTTCTTC
CDR3 protein: CASSAVLAGEQFF

clone size: NA
J gene: TRBJ2-3
V gene: TRBV5-4
CDR3 length: 14
D gene: TRBD2
CDR3 DNA: TGTGCCAGCAGCTTAGCGGGGGGGCCGGATACGCAGTATTTT
CDR3 protein: CASSLAGGPDTQYF

clone size: NA
J gene: TRBJ1-1
V gene: TRBV28
CDR3 length: 14
D gene: NA
CDR3 DNA: TGTGCCAGCAGTTTAACCAGAAGGAACACTGAAGCTTTCTTT
CDR3 protein: CASSLTRRNTEAFF

clone size: NA
J gene: TRBJ1-1
V gene: TRBV3-1/TRBV3-2
CDR3 length: 15
D gene: NA
CDR3 DNA: TGTGCCAGCAGCCAAGATCCCAGGGGCGTCACTGAAGCTTTCTTT
CDR3 protein: CASSQDPRGVTEAFF

clone size: once
J gene: TRBJ1-6
V gene: TRBV2
CDR3 length: 13
D gene: NA
CDR3 DNA: TGTGCCAGCACCCGGGGCGTTAATTCACCCCTCCACTTT
CDR3 protein: CASTRGVNSPLHF

clone size: once
J gene: TRBJ1-5
V gene: TRBV28
CDR3 length: 12
D gene: NA
CDR3 DNA: TGTGCCAGCAGTTATGGGGTTAGGCCCCAGCATTTT
CDR3 protein: CASSYGVRPQHF

clone size: NA
J gene: TRBJ1-4
V gene: TRBV19
CDR3 length: 15
D gene: NA
CDR3 DNA: TGTGCCAGTAGCGATGGAGGGGTGCCTAATGAAAAACTGTTTTTT
CDR3 protein: CASSDGGVPNEKLFF

clone size: NA
J gene: TRBJ1-1
V gene: TRBV6-5
CDR3 length: 15
D gene: NA
CDR3 DNA: TGTGCCAGCAGTTCAAACTGGGGGTTGTACACTGAAGCTTTCTTT
CDR3 protein: CASSSNWGLYTEAFF